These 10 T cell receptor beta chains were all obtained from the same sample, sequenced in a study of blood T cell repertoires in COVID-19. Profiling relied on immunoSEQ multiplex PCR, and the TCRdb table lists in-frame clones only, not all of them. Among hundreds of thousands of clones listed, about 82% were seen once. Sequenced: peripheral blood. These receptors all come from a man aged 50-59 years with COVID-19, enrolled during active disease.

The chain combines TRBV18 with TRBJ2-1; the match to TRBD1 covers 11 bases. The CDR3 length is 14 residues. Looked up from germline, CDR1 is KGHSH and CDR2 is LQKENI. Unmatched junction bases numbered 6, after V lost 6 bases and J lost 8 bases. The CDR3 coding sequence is TGTGCCAGCTCCCGCCGGACAGGGGGCGATGAGCAGTTCTTC. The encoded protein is CASSRRTGGDEQFF. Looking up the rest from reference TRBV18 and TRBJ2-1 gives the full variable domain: NAGVMQNPRHLVRRRGQEARLRCSPMKGHSHVYWYRQLPEEGLKFMVYLQKENIIDESGMPKERFSAEFPKEGPSILRIQQVVRGDSAAYFCASSRRTGGDEQFFGPGTRLTVL.

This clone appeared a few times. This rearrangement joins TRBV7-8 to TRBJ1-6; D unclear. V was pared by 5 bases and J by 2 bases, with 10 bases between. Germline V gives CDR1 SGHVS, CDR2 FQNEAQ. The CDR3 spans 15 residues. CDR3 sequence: CASSPDWAYNSPLHF. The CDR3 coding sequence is TGTGCCAGCAGCCCGGACTGGGCCTATAATTCACCCCTCCACTTT.

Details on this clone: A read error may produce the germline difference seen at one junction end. The chain's CDR3 is CASSPGTSGGYIEQFF. The CDR3 DNA follows: TGTGCCAGCAGTCCCGGGACTAGCGGGGGGTACATTGAGCAGTTCTTC. J is TRBJ2-1 and V is TRBV28; 15 bases line up with TRBD2. This CDR3 is built from 16 residues. Germline V gives CDR1 MDHEN, CDR2 SYDVKM. Complete variable domain (other parts from reference TRBV28 and TRBJ2-1): DVKVTQSSRYLVKRTGEKVFLECVQDMDHENMFWYRQDPGLGLRLIYFSYDVKMKEKGDIPEGYSVSREKKERFSLILESASTNQTSMYLCASSPGTSGGYIEQFFGPGTRLTVL.

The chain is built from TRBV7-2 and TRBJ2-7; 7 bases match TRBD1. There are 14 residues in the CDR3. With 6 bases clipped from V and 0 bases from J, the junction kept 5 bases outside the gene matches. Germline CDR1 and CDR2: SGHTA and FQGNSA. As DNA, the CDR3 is TGTGCCAGCAGGCGACAGGGAAGCTCCTACGAGCAGTACTTC. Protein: CASRRQGSSYEQYF.

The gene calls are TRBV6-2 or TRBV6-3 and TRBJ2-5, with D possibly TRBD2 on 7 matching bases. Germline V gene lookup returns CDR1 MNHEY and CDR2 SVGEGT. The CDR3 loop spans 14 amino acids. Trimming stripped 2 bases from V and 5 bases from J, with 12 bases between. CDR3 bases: TGTGCCAGCAGTTACCTAGGGGGGGTGGAGACCCAGTACTTC. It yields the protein CASSYLGGVETQYF.

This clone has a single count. The CDR3 DNA is TGTGCCAGTAGTATTCTGCGGTCTGAAGCTTTCTTT. Protein: CASSILRSEAFF. The genes are TRBV19 and TRBJ1-1; D call uncertain. Germline loops: CDR1 LNHDA, CDR2 SQIVND (reference sequence). The V and J ends lost 3 bases and 6 bases respectively, with 8 bases between them. The CDR3 consists of 12 residues.

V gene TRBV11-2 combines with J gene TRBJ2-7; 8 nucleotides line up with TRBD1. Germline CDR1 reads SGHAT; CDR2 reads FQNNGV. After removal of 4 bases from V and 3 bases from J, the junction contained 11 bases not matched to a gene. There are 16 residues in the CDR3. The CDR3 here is CASSYPRQGLNYEQYF. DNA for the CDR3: TGTGCCAGCAGCTACCCGCGACAGGGGTTAAACTACGAGCAGTACTTC.

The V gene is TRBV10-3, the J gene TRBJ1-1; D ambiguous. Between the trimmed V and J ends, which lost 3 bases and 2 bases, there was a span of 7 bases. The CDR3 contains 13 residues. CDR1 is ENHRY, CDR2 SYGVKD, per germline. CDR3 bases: TGTGCCATCAGTGACGCCAGAAACACTGAAGCTTTCTTT. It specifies CAISDARNTEAFF.

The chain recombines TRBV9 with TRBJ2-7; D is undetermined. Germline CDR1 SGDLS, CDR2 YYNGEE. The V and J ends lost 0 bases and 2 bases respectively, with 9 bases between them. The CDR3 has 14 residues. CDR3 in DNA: TGTGCCAGCAGCGTAGAACCCGCAGCCTACGAGCAGTACTTC. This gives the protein CASSVEPAAYEQYF.

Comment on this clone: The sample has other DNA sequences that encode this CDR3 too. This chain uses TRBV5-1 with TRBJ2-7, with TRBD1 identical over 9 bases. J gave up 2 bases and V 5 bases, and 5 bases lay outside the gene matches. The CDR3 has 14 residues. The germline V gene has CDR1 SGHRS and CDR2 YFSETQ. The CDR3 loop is CASSLQGAPYEQYF. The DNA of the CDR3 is TGCGCCAGCAGTTTACAGGGGGCGCCCTACGAGCAGTACTTC. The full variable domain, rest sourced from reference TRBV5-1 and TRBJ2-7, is KAGVTQTPRYLIKTRGQQVTLSCSPISGHRSVSWYQQTPGQGLQFLFEYFSETQRNKGNFPGRFSGRQFSNSRSEMNVSTLELGDSALYLCASSLQGAPYEQYFGPGTRLTVT.